This paragraph covers one TCR beta chain sequence. Its binding antigen is unknown. There are no base qualities to consult, and no much larger clone falls within one base. Libraries were built with the immunoSEQ multiplex PCR assay. RNA was extracted from all samples and reverse transcribed into cDNA, which served as template for TCR sequencing. SuperScript III was used to make first-strand cDNA, primed with a 2:1 mix of oligo-dT and random hexamers. A synthetic immune receptor repertoire was used to measure amplification bias, and any remaining bias was corrected computationally. Per the source publication's procedure: Raw reads were preprocessed to remove errors, and CDR3 was defined according to IMGT conventions as the region from the conserved cysteine to phenylalanine. Clonality was computed as 1 minus the Shannon entropy, with the entropy normalized by log2 of the number of productive unique TCRs. Whether scalp clones were CD4 or CD8 was inferred by matching scalp TCRbeta sequences against CD4 and CD8 repertoires sorted from blood. TCRdb re-hosts the immuneACCESS table, in-frame sequences only. Its copies lack some clones; in the studies checked, an unresolved V gene accounts for under half of them, and the cause for the rest is not known. The V and J calls and the clone size are those of that table, but D and trimming were determined from the DNA. The sample profile shows hundreds of thousands of clones; 50% to 60% of them were found once. The ten largest clones capture less than 0.6% of the sample.

This specimen belongs to a study of CD8+ T cells in alopecia areata (dated by TCRdb to the late 2010s). Study-wide context: The treated patients took part in an open-label pilot trial in which moderate-to-severe alopecia areata was treated with oral tofacitinib at 5 to 10 mg twice daily. Patients stayed on tofacitinib for 6 to 18 months and then had 6 months of follow-up off drug so that delayed response and recurrence could be assessed. High-throughput TCRbeta sequencing was used to examine T cell clonal expansion in alopecia areata in both the C3H/HeJ mouse model and human patients. In humans, TCRbeta sequencing was performed on scalp tissue and on sorted CD4+ and CD8+ peripheral blood T cells from healthy controls and from patients with patchy or totalis/universalis alopecia areata. Patients on tofacitinib were biopsied at baseline and after 4 and 24 weeks of treatment, and several of the patients also had a later scalp biopsy. Scalp clonality was compared across normal scalp (n=4), patchy alopecia areata scalp (n=8), and alopecia totalis/universalis scalp (n=8). The RNA source kit depended on sample type: the PAXgene miRNA kit for fixed scalp, the miRNeasy kit for PBMCs, and the RNeasy kit for mouse skin. TCRbeta CDR3 regions were amplified by immunoSEQ multiplex PCR with 35 Vbeta forward and 13 Jbeta reverse primers. The paper's findings and limits, for the study overall: Lesional scalp, especially in alopecia totalis/universalis, showed higher clonality and more expanded CD8+ clones than normal scalp, suggesting antigenic drive. Shared TCR sequences between patients were less evident than in mice, which may be partly attributable to HLA diversity in the patient population. Scalp TCR repertoire analysis is complicated because resident alphabeta T cells in normal human skin are also sequenced, whereas mouse skin is dominated by gammadelta T cells.

Based on the germline V gene, the CDR1 and CDR2 sequences are SGHRS and YFSETQ. The germline V end is reduced by 0 bases and the J end by 10 bases; junction bases left unmatched: 8. The CDR3 has 15 amino acids, counting the end cysteine and phenylalanine. Left in the record is the CDR3 DNA by itself, 45 bases read in frame from the first base. The intended sense of this specimen's time point label: baseline before oral tofacitinib. Lesional scalp punch biopsies and peripheral blood were collected from alopecia areata patients. After PBMCs were isolated by density centrifugation and stained for CD3, CD4 and CD8, a FACSAria was used to sort CD4+ and CD8+ T cells.

In this chain, TRBV5-1 is recombined with TRBJ1-4; 8 bases in the junction line up with TRBD1. The sample consisted of CD4+ T cells sorted from blood, taken at week 0. The receptor comes from a human donor with alopecia areata. The DNA reads as follows: TGCGCCAGCAGCTTGGGCGGCAGGGGGCAGGGAAAACTGTTTTTT. This translates into CASSLGGRGQGKLFF.